The 7 T cell receptor beta chains below were found in one sample sequenced in a study of identical twins (dated by TCRdb to about 2016). The protocol used for the library was 5' RACE. Sequenced on an Illumina HiSeq 2000. TCRdb took the public reads, trimmed them with fastp at Q25, ran MiXCR for clone calling and kept in-frame beta chains. Rows with a matching CDR3 protein are joined into one entry that keeps the most common DNA and genes. The sample yields approximately 530,000 distinct CDR3 sequences; 20% to 25% were counted once. Approximately 0.5% of the sample belongs to the ten largest clones. The sample was also linked to a second study, of yellow fever vaccine responses in identical twins.

Sequencing input: CD4+ T cells sorted from blood. The receptors stem from a woman aged 18-29 years in good health.

V is TRBV4-1 and J is TRBJ2-5, with 9 bases that match TRBD2. Trimming cost V 0 bases and J 6 bases; bases outside gene matches: 11. The CDR3 length is 17 residues. CDR1 and CDR2 from the germline V gene are MGHRA and YSYEKL. In DNA form, the CDR3 reads TGCGCCAGCAGCCAAGATTGGGGTAGCGGGGGTAGGAAGACCCAGTACTTC. This sequence encodes CASSQDWGSGGRKTQYF.

The chain couples TRBV5-5 to TRBJ2-1; D call uncertain. Germline loops: CDR1 SGHKS, CDR2 YYEKEE (reference sequence). The CDR3 covers 17 residues. V was trimmed by 1 base and J by 0 bases, leaving 14 bases between them. The chain's CDR3 is CASSLSSPPSSYNEQFF. In nucleotides, the CDR3 is TGTGCCAGCAGCTTGTCTTCGCCGCCGAGCTCCTACAATGAGCAGTTCTTC.

The sample holds a few counts of this clonotype. This chain uses TRBV2 with TRBJ2-7; the match to TRBD1 covers 10 bases. Trimming at V came to 7 bases and at J to 4 bases, leaving 7 bases not matched to a gene. The germline CDR1 and CDR2 sequences are SNHLY and FYNNEI. There are 14 residues in the CDR3. The CDR3 region is CASNPTGGGYEQYF. The CDR3 DNA reads as TGTGCCAGCAATCCGACAGGGGGCGGGTACGAGCAGTACTTC.

This clonotype was seen a handful of times. The chain couples TRBV28 to TRBJ2-7; D gene uncertain. Germline assignment: CDR1 MDHEN and CDR2 SYDVKM. The CDR3 sequence is 14 residues long. The ends were cut back, 3 bases at V and 4 bases at J, with 13 bases in the middle. The CDR3 bases are TGTGCCAGCAGTTTTTCTAGACTTTCTTACGAGCAGTACTTC. It translates to CASSFSRLSYEQYF.

This clonotype was counted a single time. CDR3 coding DNA: TGTGCCAGCAGTGAAGTGGGGGGGAAGTACCAAGAGACCCAGTACTTC. Encoded protein: CASSEVGGKYQETQYF. This rearrangement joins TRBV28 to TRBJ2-5; TRBD2 matches 7 bases. V lost 5 bases to trimming and J lost 0 bases; unmatched junction nucleotides: 9. There are 16 residues in the CDR3. Per the germline V gene, CDR1 is MDHEN and CDR2 is SYDVKM.

This clonotype came up a few times. This chain connects TRBV18 to TRBJ1-2; a weak D match, TRBD1 (6 bases). There are 14 residues in the CDR3. CDR1 KGHSH and CDR2 LQKENI come from the germline V gene. Trimming stripped 6 bases from V and 2 bases from J, with 13 bases between. The chain's CDR3 is CASSPAGDNYGYTF. CDR3 nucleotide sequence: TGTGCCAGCTCCCCGGCAGGGGACAACTATGGCTACACCTTC. The full variable domain, in which reference TRBV18 and TRBJ1-2 provide the parts outside the CDR3, is NAGVMQNPRHLVRRRGQEARLRCSPMKGHSHVYWYRQLPEEGLKFMVYLQKENIIDESGMPKERFSAEFPKEGPSILRIQQVVRGDSAAYFCASSPAGDNYGYTFGSGTRLTVV.

The chain combines TRBV3-1 with TRBJ1-1, with D perhaps matching TRBD1 (5 bases). Trimming shortened V by 4 bases and J by 5 bases, and 14 bases separated the two germline ends. The CDR3 extends over 14 amino acids. In germline, CDR1 is LGHDT, CDR2 YNNKEL (reference sequence). The CDR3 sequence: CASSPMARGTEAFF. The CDR3, as DNA: TGTGCCAGCAGCCCCATGGCACGGGGGACTGAAGCTTTCTTT.